This T cell receptor (beta chain) was recorded in a study of spatial heterogeneity in lung cancer. In the study overall: Where they were available, follow-up PBMC samples were sequenced, at a median of around 24 months after resection.

Via MiXCR, TCRdb re-called the 5' RACE reads, giving one row per CDR3 protein. The sample shows more than 95,000 distinct CDR3 sequences, 10% to 15% of them seen only once. As to time point: blood at routine non-recurrence follow-up after resection. Unsorted whole RNA of tumor, nontumor lung or frozen PBMC was sequenced. Germline V gene lookup returns CDR1 MNHGY and CDR2 SAAAGT. V was pared by 6 bases and J by 1 base, with 17 bases between. The length of the CDR3 is 16 residues. V gene TRBV6-8 combines with J gene TRBJ2-3; D may correspond to TRBD1 or TRBD2 (5 bases each). This specimen consisted of PBMCs, obtained at follow-up. This clonotype was obtained from a male donor with early-stage non-small cell lung cancer. CDR3 loop: CASRTRDPKGTDTQYF. In DNA, the CDR3 is TGTGCCAGCAGAACACGGGACCCGAAGGGCACAGATACGCAGTATTTT.